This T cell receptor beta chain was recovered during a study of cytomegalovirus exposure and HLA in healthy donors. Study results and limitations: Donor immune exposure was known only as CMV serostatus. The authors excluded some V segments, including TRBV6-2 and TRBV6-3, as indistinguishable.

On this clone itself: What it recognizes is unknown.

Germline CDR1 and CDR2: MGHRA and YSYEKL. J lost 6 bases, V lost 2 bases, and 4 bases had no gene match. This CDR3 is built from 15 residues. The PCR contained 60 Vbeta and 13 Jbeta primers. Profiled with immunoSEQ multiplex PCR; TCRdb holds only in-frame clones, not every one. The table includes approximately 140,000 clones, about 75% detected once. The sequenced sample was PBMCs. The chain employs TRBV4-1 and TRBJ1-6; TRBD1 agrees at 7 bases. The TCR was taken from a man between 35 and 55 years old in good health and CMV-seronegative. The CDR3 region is CASSQLGQANSPLHF. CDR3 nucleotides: TGCGCCAGCAGCCAACTTGGACAGGCTAATTCACCCCTCCACTTT.